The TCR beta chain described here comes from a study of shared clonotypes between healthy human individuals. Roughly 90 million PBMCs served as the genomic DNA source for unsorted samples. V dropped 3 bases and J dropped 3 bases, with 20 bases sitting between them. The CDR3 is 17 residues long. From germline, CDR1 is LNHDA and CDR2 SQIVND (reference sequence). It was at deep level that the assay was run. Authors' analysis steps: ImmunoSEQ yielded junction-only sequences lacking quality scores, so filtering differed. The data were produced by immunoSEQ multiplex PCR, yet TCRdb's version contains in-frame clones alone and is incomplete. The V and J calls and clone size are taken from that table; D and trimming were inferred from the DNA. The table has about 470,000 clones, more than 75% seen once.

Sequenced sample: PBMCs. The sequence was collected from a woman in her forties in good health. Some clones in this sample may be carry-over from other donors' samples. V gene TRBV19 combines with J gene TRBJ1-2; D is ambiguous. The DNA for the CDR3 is TGTGCCAGTAGTATGCAGGCCCCTAGGACGGGATACTATGGCTACACCTTC. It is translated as CASSMQAPRTGYYGYTF.